This TCR beta chain stems from a study of technical replicates of blood from a handful of donors. The table came from immunoSEQ multiplex PCR; TCRdb's copy has only in-frame clones and leaves some out. The data hold under 95,000 clones, with about 94% observed a single time. This CDR3 spans 13 amino acids. Germline V gene lookup returns CDR1 MGHDK and CDR2 SYGVNS. With 7 bases removed from V and 0 bases from J, the gap between germline ends came to 7 bases. The TCR was taken from a human donor in good health. J is TRBJ2-1 and V is TRBV25-1, with D possibly being TRBD2 (5 bases). The sample comprised T cells isolated from PBMCs. The CDR3 region has the DNA TGTGCCAGCACCCTAGCCTCCTACAATGAGCAGTTCTTC. Protein product: CASTLASYNEQFF.